This paragraph covers one T cell receptor (beta chain) sequence. Its antigen is unidentified. Germline-derived CDR1 and CDR2 are ENHRY and SYGVKD. The CDR3 has 13 amino acids. V lost 6 bases, J lost 7 bases, and 6 bases stayed unmatched. 60 Vbeta and 13 Jbeta primers were used in PCR. Profiled with immunoSEQ multiplex PCR; TCRdb holds only in-frame clones, not every one. The profile shows some 140,000 clones, around 80% of them singletons. This sample was taken from a study of cytomegalovirus exposure and HLA in healthy donors. Whole-study findings and limits: Other equally common chains were less clonally expanded than HLA-associated TCR beta chains, a later analysis showed. CMV antigen specificity of three CMV-associated chains was confirmed in vitro.

This sequence joins TRBV10-3 and TRBJ2-7, with 10 positions matching TRBD1. Input material: PBMCs. The sequence derives from a female donor in good health and CMV-seropositive. The CDR3 DNA reads as TGTGCCATCAGGGCGACAGGGGGCAGGGAGCAGTACTTC. As protein: CAIRATGGREQYF.